Listed here are 32 T cell receptor beta chains from one sample, sequenced in a study of blood T cell repertoires in COVID-19 (dated by TCRdb to about 2020). The library was made by the immunoSEQ multiplex PCR assay. TCRdb obtained this table from immuneACCESS and retained in-frame rearrangements with V and J assigned. These tables miss some clones; where compared with another copy, unresolved V genes account for less than half of the shortfall, and the remainder is unexplained. The sample has approximately 170,000 clones on record, 85% to 90% of them singletons. The ten largest clones capture 7% to 7.5% of the sample. Sequencing input: peripheral blood. The receptors were gathered from a woman aged 80 or over in a cohort sampled during active or convalescent COVID-19.

This clone has only a few counts. The rearrangement uses TRBV11-3 and TRBJ2-1, with TRBD2 matching over 9 bases. Germline V gives CDR1 SGHNT, CDR2 YENEEA. There are 15 residues in the CDR3. Trimming cost V 3 bases and J 3 bases; bases outside gene matches: 3. CDR3 region: CASSLSSGNYNEQFF. The DNA of the CDR3 is TGTGCCAGCAGCTTGTCTAGCGGGAACTACAATGAGCAGTTCTTC.

The chain is built from TRBV7-8 and TRBJ2-7; the D gene is possibly TRBD1 (5 bases). V lost 5 bases and J 3 bases, leaving 11 bases between the germline ends. CDR3 length equals 13 residues. The germline V gene encodes CDR1 SGHVS and CDR2 FQNEAQ. CDR3 amino acids: CASSRRQHYEQYF. The CDR3 bases are TGTGCCAGCAGCCGCCGACAGCACTACGAGCAGTACTTC.

The rearrangement joins TRBV5-1 to TRBJ2-3; 10 bases fit TRBD2. Germline loops: CDR1 SGHRS, CDR2 YFSETQ. Trimming at V came to 7 bases and at J to 4 bases, leaving 6 bases not matched to a gene. This CDR3 contains 14 residues. CDR3 residues: CASCLAGVPDTQYF. The CDR3 bases are TGCGCCAGCTGCCTAGCGGGAGTACCAGATACGCAGTATTTT.

The genes are TRBV25-1 and TRBJ1-6, with 9 positions matching TRBD1. Germline V gene data show CDR1 as MGHDK and CDR2 as SYGVNS. The CDR3 has 13 amino acids. V shed 6 bases, J shed 9 bases, and the junction held 3 bases outside the gene matches. CDR3 amino acids: CASRGTGPSPLHF. The CDR3 DNA reads TGTGCCAGCAGAGGGACAGGGCCTTCACCCCTCCACTTT.

The gene calls are TRBV6-6 and TRBJ1-5, with TRBD1 matching 7 bases. The germline V gene has CDR1 MNHNY and CDR2 SVGAGI (reference sequence). The CDR3 length is 18 residues. J gave up 0 bases and V 6 bases, and 14 bases lay outside the gene matches. The chain's CDR3 is CASSRGQAQTYSNQPQHF. The CDR3 nucleotides are TGTGCCAGCAGCCGAGGACAGGCCCAAACTTATAGCAATCAGCCCCAGCATTTT.

The chain recombines TRBV5-5 with TRBJ2-5; D is perhaps TRBD1 (7 bases). The germline CDR1 and CDR2 sequences are SGHKS and YYEKEE (reference sequence). CDR3 length: 18 residues. V dropped 4 bases and J dropped 1 base, with 23 bases sitting between them. CDR3 in DNA: TGTGCCAGCAGCATCCAACCGCTCAGGGGGGTGGGCCAAGAGACCCAGTACTTC. This encodes CASSIQPLRGVGQETQYF.

This clone came up a few times. The chain links TRBV7-2 to TRBJ1-5; D is undetermined. V shed 5 bases and J shed 1 base, with 15 bases lying between them. This CDR3 comprises 16 residues. Germline CDR1 is SGHTA and CDR2 is FQGNSA. As DNA, the CDR3 is TGTGCCAGCAGCCGCTTCGGCCGCGGGAGCAATCAGCCCCAGCATTTT. This codes for CASSRFGRGSNQPQHF.

The V and J genes are TRBV11-3 and TRBJ2-1; D perhaps matches TRBD2 (7 bases). The germline V gene has CDR1 SGHNT and CDR2 YENEEA. There are 15 residues in the CDR3. V gave up 4 bases and J gave up 5 bases, with 15 bases separating them. In DNA, the CDR3 is TGTGCCAGCAGCTCCGGCGGGGGCCGTCACAATGAGCAGTTCTTC. This translates into CASSSGGGRHNEQFF.

The chain employs TRBV19 and TRBJ1-5; the D gene is possibly TRBD1 (5 bases). V dropped 1 base and J dropped 0 bases, with 16 bases sitting between them. CDR1 is LNHDA, CDR2 SQIVND, per germline (reference sequence). The CDR3 consists of 18 residues. This CDR3 is CASSIGKFRGGSNQPQHF. In DNA, the CDR3 is TGTGCCAGTAGTATAGGAAAATTTCGGGGGGGTAGCAATCAGCCCCAGCATTTT. Combining the CDR3 with reference TRBV19 and TRBJ1-5 gives the whole variable domain DGGITQSPKYLFRKEGQNVTLSCEQNLNHDAMYWYRQDPGQGLRLIYYSQIVNDFQKGDIAEGYSVSREKKESFPLTVTSAQKNPTAFYLCASSIGKFRGGSNQPQHFGDGTRLSIL.

This chain's CDR3 is CASSSGDSYEQYF. In DNA, the CDR3 is TGTGCCAGCAGCTCGGGGGACAGCTACGAGCAGTACTTC. V usage is TRBV7-2 and J usage is TRBJ2-7, with a weak D call TRBD1 (7 bases). Deletions cut 4 bases from V and 3 bases from J, with 10 bases between. Germline CDR1 is SGHTA and CDR2 is FQGNSA. The length of the CDR3 is 13 residues. The variable domain in full, with the rest retrieved from reference TRBV7-2 and TRBJ2-7, is GAGVSQSPSNKVTEKGKDVELRCDPISGHTALYWYRQSLGQGLEFLIYFQGNSAPDKSGLPSDRFSAERTGGSVSTLTIQRTQQEDSAVYLCASSSGDSYEQYFGPGTRLTVT.

The rearrangement links TRBV28 to TRBJ1-5; 7 bases match TRBD1. The CDR3 is 16 residues long. V gave up 3 bases and J gave up 3 bases; unmatched junction bases: 8. Germline lookup yields CDR1 MDHEN and CDR2 SYDVKM. CDR3 protein: CASSFVRGQHNQPQHF. CDR3 sequence (DNA): TGTGCCAGCAGTTTTGTGAGGGGACAGCACAATCAGCCCCAGCATTTT.

This rearrangement joins TRBV2 to TRBJ2-1, with 7 nucleotides matching TRBD2. Trimming at V came to 7 bases and at J to 2 bases, leaving 8 bases not matched to a gene. The CDR3 contains 15 residues. CDR1 and CDR2 from the germline V gene are SNHLY and FYNNEI. The CDR3 bases are TGTGCCAGCATGACGGGAGGCCCGACCTACAATGAGCAGTTCTTC. It yields the protein CASMTGGPTYNEQFF. The variable domain in full, with the rest retrieved from reference TRBV2 and TRBJ2-1, is EPEVTQTPSHQVTQMGQEVILRCVPISNHLYFYWYRQILGQKVEFLVSFYNNEISEKSEIFDDQFSVERPDGSNFTLKIRSTKLEDSAMYFCASMTGGPTYNEQFFGPGTRLTVL.

This clone was observed a few times. J is TRBJ2-2 and V is TRBV27, with D perhaps TRBD2 (7 bases). The CDR3 extends over 16 amino acids. From germline, CDR1 is MNHEY and CDR2 SMNVEV (reference sequence). The germline V and J ends were trimmed by 4 bases and 0 bases, with 12 bases remaining between them. For the CDR3, the DNA is TGTGCCAGCAGTTGGGGAGGGGGGACGAACACCGGGGAGCTGTTTTTT. It codes for CASSWGGGTNTGELFF.

In its sample, this clone was seen once. The gene calls are TRBV7-9 and TRBJ2-1, with D uncertain. Looked up from germline, CDR1 is SEHNR and CDR2 is FQNEAQ (reference sequence). This CDR3 region has 11 residues. Trimming cost V 7 bases and J 8 bases, with 9 bases left between them. Here the CDR3 reads CASTLDYEQFF. The CDR3 DNA reads as TGTGCCAGCACCCTAGACTATGAGCAGTTCTTC.

The rearrangement joins TRBV19 to TRBJ1-2; 8 bases are shared with TRBD1. The V segment lost 4 bases and the J segment 3 bases; nucleotides outside the gene matches: 4. CDR1 and CDR2 (germline): LNHDA, SQIVND (reference sequence). The CDR3 contains 14 residues. CDR3: CASSKDRVDYGYTF. The CDR3 nucleotides read TGTGCCAGTAGTAAGGACAGGGTCGACTATGGCTACACCTTC.

CDR3 coding DNA: TGCGCCAGCAGCTCGGGAGGACAGGGAAGAGGAGAGACCCAGTACTTC. Translated, it gives CASSSGGQGRGETQYF. The chain uses TRBV5-1 and TRBJ2-5, with a tentative D call TRBD1 (8 bases). Trimming cost V 3 bases and J 4 bases, with 19 bases left between them. The CDR3 runs to 16 residues. CDR1 is SGHRS and CDR2 is YFSETQ in the germline V gene.

The chain employs TRBV29-1 and TRBJ2-7; TRBD1 matches 10 bases. J gave up 7 bases and V 2 bases, and 14 bases lay outside the gene matches. Germline CDR1 and CDR2: SQVTM and ANQGSEA. The length of the CDR3 is 16 residues. CDR3 in amino acids: CSVESHPGTGVGEQYF. CDR3 bases: TGCAGCGTTGAATCCCACCCAGGGACAGGGGTAGGGGAGCAGTACTTC.

V is TRBV28 and J is TRBJ1-2; perhaps TRBD1 as D (6 bases). The germline V gene has CDR1 MDHEN and CDR2 SYDVKM. V dropped 10 bases and J dropped 7 bases, with 16 bases sitting between them. This CDR3 region has 12 residues. CDR3 sequence (DNA): TGTGCCACCACTGGGGGCAGGAGTGGCTACACCTTC. Amino acid sequence: CATTGGRSGYTF.

This chain connects TRBV6-2 or TRBV6-3 to TRBJ2-7; 7 bases align to TRBD2. Germline trimming cut 4 bases from V and 6 bases from J; bases unmatched to any gene: 15. CDR1 and CDR2 (germline): MNHEY, SVGEGT. This CDR3 spans 16 amino acids. The CDR3 sequence: CASSSLGAGEGGEQYV. For the CDR3, the DNA is TGTGCCAGCAGTTCCCTCGGGGCGGGAGAGGGCGGCGAGCAGTACGTC.

This chain links TRBV10-2 with TRBJ1-4; 9 nucleotides match TRBD1. The V gene end was trimmed by 7 bases and the J gene end by 7 bases; junction bases not matched to a gene: 4. The CDR3 consists of 13 residues. CDR1 is WSHSY, CDR2 SAAADI, per germline. The DNA for the CDR3 is TGCGCCAGCACGGGACAGGGAGTTGAAAAACTGTTTTTT. Translation gives CASTGQGVEKLFF.

The chain carries TRBV10-2 and TRBJ1-5; a possible D gene is TRBD1 (6 bases). The V end was cut by 6 bases, the J end by 7 bases, with 22 bases between. Per the germline V gene, CDR1 is WSHSY and CDR2 is SAAADI. The CDR3 sequence is 16 residues long. For the CDR3, the DNA is TGCGCCAGCAGCCTCAGGGCGGGGGGCGCCCGCCAGCCCCAGCATTTT. Translating gives CASSLRAGGARQPQHF.

The count of this clone is one. The rearrangement uses TRBV7-2 and TRBJ2-7; TRBD1 is a possible D gene (5 bases). Germline V CDR1 and CDR2: SGHTA, FQGNSA. V was trimmed by 4 bases and J by 0 bases, leaving 13 bases between them. The CDR3 spans 15 residues. DNA of the CDR3: TGTGCCAGCAGCTATGGACAAGGCCGCTCCTACGAGCAGTACTTC. Translated, it gives CASSYGQGRSYEQYF.

The rearrangement uses TRBV5-4 and TRBJ1-2; TRBD1 matches 10 bases. The germline gives CDR1 SGHNT, CDR2 YYREEE (reference sequence). Trimming removed 4 bases from V and 7 bases from J; junction bases left unmatched: 7. The CDR3 contains 14 residues. Here the CDR3 reads CASSIPGTGVGYTF. The CDR3 nucleotides are TGTGCCAGCAGCATACCTGGGACAGGGGTTGGCTACACCTTC.

The chain carries TRBV14 and TRBJ2-5, with D possibly TRBD2 on 5 matching bases. The V end lost 4 bases, the J end lost 5 bases, and 20 bases lay between the germline ends. This CDR3 spans 16 amino acids. Germline V gene sequence: CDR1 SGHDN, CDR2 FVKESK. The CDR3 here is CASSLFVSVSGETQYF. CDR3 nucleotides: TGTGCCAGCAGCCTCTTTGTATCCGTGAGCGGTGAGACCCAGTACTTC. Full variable domain (rest looked up from reference TRBV14 and TRBJ2-5): EAGVTQFPSHSVIEKGQTVTLRCDPISGHDNLYWYRRVMGKEIKFLLHFVKESKQDESGMPNNRFLAERTGGTYSTLKVQPAELEDSGVYFCASSLFVSVSGETQYFGPGTRLLVL.

The chain uses TRBV19 and TRBJ2-1, with D maybe TRBD1 (5 bases). Germline CDR1 and CDR2: LNHDA and SQIVND (reference sequence). This CDR3 is built from 12 residues. V shed 6 bases and J shed 6 bases, with 9 bases lying between them. The CDR3 here is CASSIQGNEQFF. The CDR3 coding sequence is TGTGCCAGTAGCATCCAGGGCAATGAGCAGTTCTTC.

This chain uses TRBV7-6 with TRBJ2-7, with 7 bases fitting TRBD2. Unmatched junction bases numbered 9, after V lost 4 bases and J lost 0 bases. Germline CDR1 SGHVS, CDR2 FNYEAQ. The CDR3 extends over 16 amino acids. CDR3 DNA: TGTGCCAGCAGCTCCAGGGAACTAGCGAACTCCTACGAGCAGTACTTC. Its translation: CASSSRELANSYEQYF.

V and J are TRBV29-1 and TRBJ2-7; TRBD2 is a possible D gene (7 bases). Per germline, CDR1 SQVTM and CDR2 ANQGSEA. Trimming left V 4 bases short and J 5 bases short, with 18 bases between. This CDR3 has 14 amino acids. The CDR3 DNA is TGCAGCGTTGGGGAGGGGGGCCCGATGAACGAGCAGTACTTC. Translation gives CSVGEGGPMNEQYF.

The gene calls are TRBV7-9 and TRBJ1-1; D remains unclear. The CDR3 is 13 residues long. Between the trimmed V and J ends, which lost 8 bases and 5 bases, there was a span of 15 bases. Germline V CDR1 and CDR2: SEHNR, FQNEAQ (reference sequence). The CDR3 DNA sequence: TGTGCCAGCTCTGTAACCGGGGTAACTGAAGCTTTCTTT. Its translation is CASSVTGVTEAFF.

Of note for this clone: Germline is not matched at one junction end, which may reflect a read error. The CDR3 here is CASSLSDRGHEQYF. As DNA, the CDR3 is TGTGCCAGCAGCTTATCAGACAGGGGCCACGAGCAGTACTTC. The rearrangement joins TRBV28 to TRBJ2-7; 8 nucleotides agree with TRBD1. The CDR3 has 14 amino acids. Germline CDR1 and CDR2: MDHEN and SYDVKM.

The chain couples TRBV5-5 to TRBJ1-1, with 11 bases identical to TRBD1. CDR3 length: 15 residues. Germline assignment: CDR1 SGHKS and CDR2 YYEKEE (reference sequence). The ends lost 2 bases at V and 7 bases at J; junction bases unmatched: 7. The CDR3 DNA follows: TGTGCCAGCAGCTTAACCGGGACAGGGGGTGGTGAAGCTTTCTTT. Its protein product is CASSLTGTGGGEAFF.

The rearrangement links TRBV28 to TRBJ2-7, with TRBD2 identical over 12 bases. Germline V CDR1 and CDR2: MDHEN, SYDVKM. The CDR3 sequence is 16 residues long. The V segment lost 6 bases and the J segment 3 bases; nucleotides outside the gene matches: 9. CDR3 sequence reads: CASSQPGLAGFYEQYV. Here the CDR3 DNA reads TGTGCCAGCAGCCAACCGGGACTAGCGGGCTTCTACGAGCAGTACGTC.

V and J are TRBV19 and TRBJ1-2; no definite D call. V shed 7 bases and J shed 2 bases, with 23 bases lying between them. This CDR3 region has 17 residues. CDR1 is LNHDA and CDR2 is SQIVND in the germline V gene (reference sequence). The CDR3 spells CASNGRRELSTNYGYTF. CDR3 nucleotide sequence: TGTGCCAGTAATGGGCGGAGGGAGTTATCCACCAACTATGGCTACACCTTC.